This TCR beta chain was observed in a study of cytomegalovirus exposure and HLA in healthy donors. The PCR ran on 60 Vbeta and 13 Jbeta primers. Some clones are missing from TCRdb's copy, which holds only in-frame ones; the method was immunoSEQ multiplex PCR. The table shows more than 110,000 clones, with around 79% occurring only once. Regarding the study as a whole: In a later analysis, TCR association rates varied by HLA locus: DRB1 most, HLA-C fewest. Analysis was performed later, and it showed HLA-associated TCR beta chains to be more clonally expanded than equally common others. What TCR beta sequences reportedly achieved was accurate prediction of HLA-A and HLA-B alleles in most subjects.

On this clone: Its antigen remains unknown.

The CDR3 is 15 amino acids. Germline loops: CDR1 SGHAT, CDR2 FQDESV (reference sequence). V lost 5 bases and J lost 4; bases outside the gene matches: 8. What was sequenced was PBMCs. The TCR originated in a female donor in good health and CMV-seronegative. The chain joins TRBV11-1 to TRBJ2-1; 7 nucleotides match TRBD2. In nucleotides, the CDR3 is TGTGCCAGCAGCACCTGGGGGGGTACATACAATGAGCAGTTCTTC. Amino acids: CASSTWGGTYNEQFF.